This TCR beta chain was identified during a study of shared clonotypes between healthy human individuals. Partitioning of CD4+ cells yielded a CD45RA+ naive subset and a CD45RA-negative memory subset. Sorted-subset replicate PCRs used 200 ng DNA, approximately 27,000 T cell genomes. TCRdb's table, derived via immunoSEQ multiplex PCR, lists solely in-frame clones and lacks some. The sample lists 850,000 to 1,100,000 clones; 60% to 80% were seen once. Germline V gene data show CDR1 as SEHNR and CDR2 as FQNEAQ (reference sequence). V dropped 2 bases and J dropped 0 bases, with 17 bases sitting between them. CDR3 size: 17 residues.

J is TRBJ2-7 and V is TRBV7-9; D unresolved. The source material was memory CD4+ T cells from PBMCs. Indicated subset: CD45RA-negative fraction. The origin of this receptor is a man between 18 and 35 years old in good health. Some clones in this sample may be carry-over from other donors' samples. The CDR3 protein is CASSLFFAEVHSYEQYF. The DNA for the CDR3 is TGTGCCAGCAGCTTATTTTTCGCCGAAGTTCACTCCTACGAGCAGTACTTC.